One and the same sample provided the 21 T cell receptor beta chains below, sequenced in a study of blood T cell repertoires in COVID-19. TCRdb's copy holds only in-frame clones and misses some; the assay was immunoSEQ multiplex PCR. Of 150,000 to 170,000 clones listed, approximately 79% are singletons. The sample comprised PBMCs or T cells enriched from blood (not recorded which). These receptors all stem from a man aged 50 to 59 who had recovered from COVID-19.

This clone was picked up one time. CDR3 DNA: TGTGCCAGCAGCTGGGGGAGCGGGGGCCGCACCGGGGAGCTGTTTTTT. It encodes CASSWGSGGRTGELFF. The chain uses TRBV5-6 and TRBJ2-2; TRBD2 aligns across 8 bases. The CDR3 covers 16 residues. V dropped 3 bases and J dropped 4; count of bases not matched to a gene: 8. The germline V gene has CDR1 SGHDT and CDR2 YYEEEE. Complete variable domain (other parts from reference TRBV5-6 and TRBJ2-2): DAGVTQSPTHLIKTRGQQVTLRCSPKSGHDTVSWYQQALGQGPQFIFQYYEEEERQRGNFPDRFSGHQFPNYSSELNVNALLLGDSALYLCASSWGSGGRTGELFFGEGSRLTVL.

The chain recombines TRBV4-2 with TRBJ2-1, with 9 bases fitting TRBD1. The V gene's germline CDR1 is LGHNA and CDR2 YNFKEQ. Losses at the gene ends were 4 bases for V and 4 bases for J; bases not matched to a gene: 8. The CDR3 sequence is 16 residues long. The CDR3 DNA follows: TGTGCCAGCAGCCCAAACCGGGACAGGGTTTACAATGAGCAGTTCTTC. Amino acids: CASSPNRDRVYNEQFF.

This chain connects TRBV5-1 to TRBJ1-5; a possible D gene is TRBD1 (5 bases). V was cut by 4 bases and J by 0 bases, with 20 bases left in between. The germline CDR1 and CDR2 sequences are SGHRS and YFSETQ. The CDR3 runs to 18 residues. The CDR3 sequence is CASSLLPGDRYSNQPQHF. For the CDR3, the DNA is TGCGCCAGCAGCCTCCTCCCGGGGGACCGTTATAGCAATCAGCCCCAGCATTTT.

The chain links TRBV6-5 to TRBJ1-3; D unclear. Trimming removed 5 bases at V and 2 bases at J, with 13 bases between. Germline V lookup: CDR1 MNHEY, CDR2 SVGAGI. The CDR3 extends over 15 amino acids. Here the CDR3 DNA reads TGTGCCAGCAGTCCCCCCCCCGGTACTGGAAACACCATATATTTT. Protein sequence: CASSPPPGTGNTIYF.

The chain recombines TRBV14 with TRBJ2-5; possibly TRBD1 for D (6 bases). Germline lookup yields CDR1 SGHDN and CDR2 FVKESK. V shed 1 base and J shed 5 bases, with 23 bases lying between them. The CDR3 loop spans 18 amino acids. The CDR3 sequence: CASSQARGGRGSHETQYF. CDR3 bases: TGTGCCAGCAGCCAAGCCCGAGGGGGAAGGGGGTCCCATGAGACCCAGTACTTC.

CDR3 DNA: TGTGCCAGCAGCTTACCCAAGAACACTGAAGCTTTCTTT. It yields the protein CASSLPKNTEAFF. This chain uses TRBV7-2 with TRBJ1-1, with D hard to call. The germline V gene encodes CDR1 SGHTA and CDR2 FQGNSA. This CDR3 contains 13 residues. The V and J ends lost 2 bases and 1 base respectively, with 5 bases between them.

The J gene is TRBJ1-2, the V gene TRBV3-1 (or the pseudogene TRBV3-2); D perhaps matches TRBD1 (6 bases). V was cut by 1 base and J by 4 bases, with 13 bases left in between. The CDR3 consists of 15 residues. Per germline, CDR1 LGHDT and CDR2 YNNKEL (reference sequence). The CDR3 region has the DNA TGTGCCAGCAGCCAAGCGGAGAGAGGGGGCTATGGCTACACCTTC. Encoded protein: CASSQAERGGYGYTF.

J is TRBJ2-1 and V is TRBV19, with a weak D call TRBD1 (6 bases). Trimming stripped 3 bases from V and 5 bases from J, with 14 bases between. This CDR3 has 15 residues. Germline lookup yields CDR1 LNHDA and CDR2 SQIVND (reference sequence). The CDR3 DNA follows: TGTGCCAGTAGTATTAGACAGGTATCTAACAATGAGCAGTTCTTC. This translates into CASSIRQVSNNEQFF.

This chain uses TRBV5-5 with TRBJ2-7; 8 bases match TRBD1. The germline gives CDR1 SGHKS, CDR2 YYEKEE (reference sequence). The CDR3 is 15 amino acids. J gave up 0 bases and V 4 bases, and 6 bases lay outside the gene matches. CDR3 protein: CASSIGQGRSYEQYF. CDR3 DNA sequence: TGTGCCAGCAGCATAGGACAGGGCCGCTCCTACGAGCAGTACTTC.

The rearrangement links TRBV4-1 to TRBJ2-4, with 9 bases matching TRBD2. CDR3 length equals 14 residues. Germline loops: CDR1 MGHRA, CDR2 YSYEKL. V lost 0 bases to trimming and J lost 9 bases; unmatched junction nucleotides: 3. The CDR3, as DNA: TGCGCCAGCAGCCAAGAAGGCGGGAGGGGCATTCAGTACTTC. Protein sequence: CASSQEGGRGIQYF.

This chain uses TRBV7-9 with TRBJ2-1; 9 bases are a match to TRBD1. V was pared by 1 base and J by 5 bases, with 3 bases of the junction left unmatched. Germline loops: CDR1 SEHNR, CDR2 FQNEAQ (reference sequence). The length of the CDR3 is 15 residues. CDR3 residues: CASSLGDRAHNEQFF. The CDR3 coding sequence is TGTGCCAGCAGCTTAGGGGACAGGGCCCACAATGAGCAGTTCTTC.

This clone was observed a single time. The genes are TRBV2 and TRBJ2-7; TRBD1 matches at 7 bases. The V gene end was trimmed by 9 bases and the J gene end by 2 bases; junction bases not matched to a gene: 10. Germline V lookup: CDR1 SNHLY, CDR2 FYNNEI. This CDR3 is 14 amino acids long. The CDR3 region is CASSPGGRTYEQYF. Written as DNA, the CDR3 is TGTGCCAGTTCCCCAGGGGGAAGGACCTACGAGCAGTACTTC.

The rearrangement joins TRBV6-5 to TRBJ2-7, with a tentative D call TRBD2 (6 bases). V was pared by 5 bases and J by 6 bases, with 11 bases between. Germline CDR1 and CDR2: MNHEY and SVGAGI. The CDR3 length is 12 residues. The CDR3 nucleotides read TGTGCCAGCAGTCGACTAGACTCCGAGCAGTACTTC. It is translated as CASSRLDSEQYF.

The chain combines TRBV4-1 with TRBJ1-2; weak D call: TRBD1 (6 bases). Trimming took off 0 bases at V and 4 bases at J, with 9 bases between the two ends. The germline V gene encodes CDR1 MGHRA and CDR2 YSYEKL. There are 14 residues in the CDR3. This CDR3 is CASSQETGLYGYTF. The DNA of the CDR3 is TGCGCCAGCAGCCAAGAAACAGGGCTCTATGGCTACACCTTC.

The V and J genes are TRBV2 and TRBJ2-2; 9 bases line up with TRBD1. Germline values: CDR1 SNHLY, CDR2 FYNNEI. With V trimmed by 7 bases and J by 1 base, 7 bases remained unmatched. CDR3 length: 16 amino acids. CDR3 sequence reads: CASKSPGQGNTGELFF. The CDR3 DNA follows: TGTGCCAGCAAATCACCGGGACAGGGGAACACCGGGGAGCTGTTTTTT.

The V call is TRBV7-8, the J call TRBJ2-5; 9 nucleotides align to TRBD2. This CDR3 is 17 amino acids long. Trimming took 5 bases from V and 3 from J; bases not matched to a gene: 13. Germline V gives CDR1 SGHVS, CDR2 FQNEAQ. The CDR3 sequence: CASSPRPLSGGEETQYF. CDR3 nucleotide sequence: TGTGCCAGCAGCCCCCGCCCCCTTAGCGGGGGAGAAGAGACCCAGTACTTC.

The chain combines TRBV30 with TRBJ1-4; TRBD1 aligns across 10 bases. Per germline, CDR1 GTSNPN and CDR2 SVGIG (reference sequence). V lost 3 bases and J lost 12; bases outside the gene matches: 1. This CDR3 region has 11 residues. The DNA for the CDR3 is TGTGCCTGGAGGACAGGGGGCGAACTGTTTTTT. Residues: CAWRTGGELFF.

This clone showed up many times. Here the CDR3 DNA reads TGTGCCAGCAGTGACGGGGGAACGAATCAGCCCCAGCATTTT. As protein: CASSDGGTNQPQHF. The rearrangement uses TRBV2 and TRBJ1-5; D perhaps matches TRBD1 (5 bases). Trimming left V 3 bases short and J 4 bases short, with 10 bases between. The V gene's germline CDR1 is SNHLY and CDR2 FYNNEI. The length of the CDR3 is 14 residues.

The chain uses TRBV7-9 and TRBJ1-2; D is perhaps TRBD1 (5 bases). CDR1 and CDR2 (germline): SEHNR, FQNEAQ (reference sequence). The CDR3 covers 15 residues. The V end lost 4 bases, the J end lost 2 bases, and 14 bases lay between the germline ends. CDR3 coding DNA: TGTGCCAGCAGCTACACAGGACGGGCGAACTATGGCTACACCTTC. Translation: CASSYTGRANYGYTF.

This chain joins TRBV19 and TRBJ1-6, with D possibly matching TRBD1 (5 bases). V dropped 7 bases and J dropped 7 bases, with 11 bases sitting between them. The germline gives CDR1 LNHDA, CDR2 SQIVND (reference sequence). This CDR3 spans 13 amino acids. The CDR3 protein is CASTSAGNSPLHF. DNA for the CDR3: TGTGCCAGTACCTCAGCAGGGAATTCACCCCTCCACTTT.

This rearrangement joins TRBV3-1 (or the pseudogene TRBV3-2) to TRBJ1-1, with D perhaps matching TRBD1 (5 bases). Germline V gives CDR1 LGHDT, CDR2 YNNKEL (reference sequence). V lost 4 bases, J lost 7 bases, and 10 bases lay in between. The CDR3 length is 12 residues. This CDR3 is CASSRGQVEAFF. The CDR3 bases are TGTGCCAGCAGCCGCGGACAAGTTGAAGCTTTCTTT.